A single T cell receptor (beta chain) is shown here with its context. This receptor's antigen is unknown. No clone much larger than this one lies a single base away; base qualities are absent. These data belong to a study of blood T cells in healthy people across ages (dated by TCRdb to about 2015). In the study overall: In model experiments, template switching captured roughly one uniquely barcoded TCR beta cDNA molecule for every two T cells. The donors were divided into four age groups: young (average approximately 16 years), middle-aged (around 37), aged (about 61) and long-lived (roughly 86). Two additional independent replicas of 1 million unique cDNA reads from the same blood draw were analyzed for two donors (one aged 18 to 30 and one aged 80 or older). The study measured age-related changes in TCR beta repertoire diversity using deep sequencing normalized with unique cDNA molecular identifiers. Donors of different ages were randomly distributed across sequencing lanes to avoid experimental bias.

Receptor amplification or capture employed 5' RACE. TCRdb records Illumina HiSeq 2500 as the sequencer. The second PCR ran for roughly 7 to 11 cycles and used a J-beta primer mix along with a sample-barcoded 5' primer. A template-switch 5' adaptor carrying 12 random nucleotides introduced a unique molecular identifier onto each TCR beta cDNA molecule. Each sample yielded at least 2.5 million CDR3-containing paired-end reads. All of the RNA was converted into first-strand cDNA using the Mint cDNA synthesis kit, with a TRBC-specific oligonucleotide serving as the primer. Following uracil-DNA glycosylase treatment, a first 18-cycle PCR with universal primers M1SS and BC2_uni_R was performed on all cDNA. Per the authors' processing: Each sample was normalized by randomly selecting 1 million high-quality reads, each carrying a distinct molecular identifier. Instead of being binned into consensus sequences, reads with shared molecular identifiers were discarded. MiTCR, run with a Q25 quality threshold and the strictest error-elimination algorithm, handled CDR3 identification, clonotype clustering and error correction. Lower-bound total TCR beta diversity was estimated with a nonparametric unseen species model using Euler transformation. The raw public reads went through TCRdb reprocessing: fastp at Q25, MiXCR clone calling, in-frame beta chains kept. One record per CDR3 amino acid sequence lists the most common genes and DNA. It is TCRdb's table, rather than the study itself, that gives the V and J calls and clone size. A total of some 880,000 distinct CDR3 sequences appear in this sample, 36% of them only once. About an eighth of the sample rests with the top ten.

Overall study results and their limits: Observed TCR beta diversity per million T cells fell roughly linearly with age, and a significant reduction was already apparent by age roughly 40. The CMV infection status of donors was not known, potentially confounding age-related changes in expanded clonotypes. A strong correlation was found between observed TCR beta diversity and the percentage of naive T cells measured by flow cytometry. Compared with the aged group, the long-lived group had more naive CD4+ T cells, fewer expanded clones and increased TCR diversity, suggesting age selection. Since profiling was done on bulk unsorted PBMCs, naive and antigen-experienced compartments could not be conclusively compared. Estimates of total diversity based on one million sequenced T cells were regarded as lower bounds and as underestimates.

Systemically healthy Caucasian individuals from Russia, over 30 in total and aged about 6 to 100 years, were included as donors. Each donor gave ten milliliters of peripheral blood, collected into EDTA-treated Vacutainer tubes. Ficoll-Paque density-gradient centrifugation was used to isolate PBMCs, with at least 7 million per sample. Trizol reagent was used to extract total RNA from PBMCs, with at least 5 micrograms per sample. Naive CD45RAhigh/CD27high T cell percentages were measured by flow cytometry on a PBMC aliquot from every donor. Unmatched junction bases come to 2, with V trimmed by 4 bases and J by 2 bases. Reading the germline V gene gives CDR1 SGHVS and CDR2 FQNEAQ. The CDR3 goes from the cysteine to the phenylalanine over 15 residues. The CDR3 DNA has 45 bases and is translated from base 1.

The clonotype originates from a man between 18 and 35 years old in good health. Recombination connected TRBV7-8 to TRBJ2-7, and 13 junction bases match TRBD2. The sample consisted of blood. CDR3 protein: CASSSGTSGTYEQYF. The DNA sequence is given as TGTGCCAGCAGCTCCGGGACTAGCGGGACCTACGAGCAGTACTTC.